Sequencing of this TCR beta chain was carried out in a study of identical twins. The CDR3 is 15 residues long. V was shortened by 2 bases and J by 4 bases, with 9 bases between the two germline ends. The V gene's germline CDR1 is MGHRA and CDR2 YSYEKL. MiXCR, run by TCRdb on the 5' RACE reads, gives a single entry per CDR3 protein. The sample yields 500,000 to 650,000 distinct CDR3 sequences, roughly 6.6% seen once. The sample also formed part of further work on yellow fever vaccine responses in identical twins.

This clonotype was sampled from a woman between 18 and 30 years old in good health. The sequencing input was PBMCs. The chain is built from TRBV4-1 and TRBJ2-6; unclear D gene. CDR3 region: CASSQPGGGANVLTF. The CDR3 nucleotides read TGCGCCAGCAGCCAACCCGGCGGCGGGGCCAACGTCCTGACTTTC.